The rows below give T cell receptor beta chains drawn from one sample of a study of blood T cell repertoires in COVID-19. Only in-frame clones appear in the TCRdb table, and some are missing; sequencing was by immunoSEQ multiplex PCR. Found here are about 220,000 clones, 70% to 90% of them singletons; the top ten hold 2.5% to 3.5%. Source material: peripheral blood. These TCRs come from a man aged 50 to 59 who had recovered from COVID-19. CDR3s leave out the opening cysteine and the closing phenylalanine or tryptophan.

TRBJ2-1 | TRBV27 | ASRDLTSGRAFSHEQF
TRBJ1-1 | TRBV18 | ASSPPGQSTEAF
TRBJ1-1 | TRBV11-2 | ASSLQGQGLGNTEAF
TRBJ2-1 | TRBV7-9 | ASSLYAGGYNEQF
TRBJ2-2 | TRBV6-6 | ASSYSGYDSGELF
TRBJ2-5 | TRBV27 | ASRDFSLETQY
TRBJ2-7 | TRBV29-1 | SVLAWGTDSYEQY
TRBJ2-1 | TRBV29-1 | SVTFSGRGGNEQF
TRBJ1-5 | TRBV18 | ASSPDRGRNQPQH
TRBJ1-1 | TRBV11-2 | ASSFGRGNTEAF
TRBJ2-7 | TRBV6-6 | ASSEVGEQY
TRBJ1-1 | TRBV11-2 | ASRQTGSIEAF
TRBJ2-1 | TRBV24-1 | ATSDKREAGFSYNEQF
TRBJ2-5 | TRBV7-6 | ASSFSPTLAAPSETQY
TRBJ2-3 | TRBV5-1 | ASSLAWQSGPSTS
TRBJ1-1 | TRBV6-6 | ASSYFEFEAF
TRBJ1-5 | TRBV5-1 | ASSFEGTANQPQH
TRBJ1-1 | TRBV14 | ASSLPGVNTEAF
TRBJ2-2 | TRBV6-4 | ASSPSGTAYTGELF
TRBJ2-1 | TRBV14 | ASSRPTGYSYNEQF
TRBJ1-1 | TRBV5-1 | ASSFGRGRDTEAF
TRBJ2-1 | TRBV30 | AWSGERDEQF
TRBJ2-7 | TRBV6-6 | ASSSNDRVASYEQY
TRBJ2-5 | TRBV5-1 | ASSPDRGQETQY
TRBJ1-2 | TRBV19 | ASSMGSVYGYT
TRBJ1-1 | TRBV28 | ASRVQGIPEAF
TRBJ1-4 | TRBV9 | ASSPSGTGNEKLF
TRBJ1-5 | TRBV18 | ASSPNTGLQPQH
TRBJ2-3 | TRBV3-1/TRBV3-2 | ASSLRGSSGRTDTQY
TRBJ2-7 | TRBV4-2 | ASSPWEGGSSYEQY
TRBJ2-2 | TRBV13 | ASSLGRTSGNTGELF
TRBJ1-3 | TRBV20-1 | SASRTSTHRSSGNTIY
TRBJ2-2 | TRBV28 | ASSLESGQNTGELF
TRBJ2-5 | TRBV7-7 | ASSYSRQGGGETQY